Presented here are 28 T cell receptor beta chains from one specimen sequenced in a study of a mutant IDH1 vaccine in newly diagnosed glioma. Assay: immunoSEQ multiplex PCR; the TCRdb copy retains only in-frame clones and omits some. This sample has roughly 110,000 clones, with roughly 90% found just once. Sample time point: week 11, during vaccination. The investigators gave 300 ug of mutant IDH1 20-mer peptide in each vaccine dose, together with topical imiquimod. No antigen has been assigned to these receptors. Sequencing was performed on PBMCs, taken from a glioma patient whose treatment included an IDH1 peptide vaccine. The receptors here all came from a woman aged 50 to 60 with glioma.

The sample holds a few counts of this clone. This sequence joins TRBV7-8 and TRBJ1-5; 7 positions match TRBD1. V shed 5 bases and J 0 bases; nucleotides not matched to a gene: 7. The germline gives CDR1 SGHVS, CDR2 FQNEAQ. The CDR3 has 16 residues. The CDR3 coding sequence is TGTGCCAGCAGCCCGTACAGGGGCCGTAGCAATCAGCCCCAGCATTTT. Its translation is CASSPYRGRSNQPQHF.

A few counts support this clone. This sequence joins TRBV5-1 and TRBJ1-1; 7 bases are shared with TRBD1. V shed 5 bases and J 5 bases; nucleotides not matched to a gene: 6. CDR3 size: 13 residues. Germline V gene sequence: CDR1 SGHRS, CDR2 YFSETQ. For the CDR3, the DNA is TGCGCCAGCAGAGGGGGCCCGAGGACTGAAGCTTTCTTT. It specifies CASRGGPRTEAFF.

The genes are TRBV7-8 and TRBJ2-2, with 12 bases matching TRBD2. The CDR3 extends over 17 amino acids. CDR1 is SGHVS, CDR2 FQNEAQ, per germline. V lost 5 bases to trimming and J lost 6 bases; unmatched junction nucleotides: 10. CDR3 region: CASSLNLAGGLAGELFF. The DNA for the CDR3 is TGTGCCAGCAGCCTGAATCTAGCGGGAGGGCTGGCCGGGGAGCTGTTTTTT.

This clone was detected once. The rearrangement links TRBV10-3 to TRBJ2-7; maybe TRBD1 (5 bases). The CDR3 covers 16 residues. Trimming removed 3 bases at V and 6 bases at J, with 21 bases between. CDR1 and CDR2 from the germline V gene are ENHRY and SYGVKD. The CDR3 sequence: CAISDPRVLGPGEQYF. CDR3 nucleotides: TGTGCCATCAGTGACCCCCGGGTACTGGGGCCTGGCGAGCAGTACTTC.

The V gene is TRBV12-5, the J gene TRBJ1-1, with D unclear. The CDR3 runs to 13 residues. The ends were cut back, 2 bases at V and 6 bases at J, with 10 bases in the middle. Germline loops: CDR1 LGHNT, CDR2 FRNRAP. The CDR3 DNA follows: TGTGCTAGTGGTTTGCCAGGCCGCGCTGAAGCTTTCTTT. This translates into CASGLPGRAEAFF.

The chain recombines TRBV2 with TRBJ2-3; D possibly corresponds to TRBD2 (6 bases). The V end was cut by 4 bases, the J end by 2 bases, with 16 bases between. Germline CDR1 SNHLY, CDR2 FYNNEI. The CDR3 covers 16 residues. The CDR3 spells CASSGTAGGITDTQYF. For the CDR3, the DNA is TGTGCCAGCAGTGGGACGGCCGGAGGGATCACAGATACGCAGTATTTT.

This clone has a single count. The V and J genes are TRBV9 and TRBJ2-1; TRBD1 is a possible D gene (5 bases). Germline V gene data show CDR1 as SGDLS and CDR2 as YYNGEE. The V and J ends lost 3 bases and 4 bases respectively, with 11 bases between them. The CDR3 sequence is 14 residues long. The CDR3 nucleotides are TGTGCCAGCAGCGAGCAGGGAAAGTACAATGAGCAGTTCTTC. It yields the protein CASSEQGKYNEQFF.

The CDR3 region is CASSLRYWTYEQYF. CDR3 coding DNA: TGTGCCAGCAGCTTGCGATATTGGACCTACGAGCAGTACTTC. The chain recombines TRBV5-5 with TRBJ2-7; D not resolved. This CDR3 is 14 amino acids long. Trimming left V 1 base short and J 2 bases short, with 10 bases between. Germline assignment: CDR1 SGHKS and CDR2 YYEKEE (reference sequence). Combining the CDR3 with reference TRBV5-5 and TRBJ2-7 gives the whole variable domain DAGVTQSPTHLIKTRGQQVTLRCSPISGHKSVSWYQQVLGQGPQFIFQYYEKEERGRGNFPDRFSARQFPNYSSELNVNALLLGDSALYLCASSLRYWTYEQYFGPGTRLTVT.

The chain links TRBV6-1 to TRBJ1-6; TRBD1 matches 8 bases. The CDR3 is 15 residues long. Germline V CDR1 and CDR2: MNHNS, SASEGT. With 2 bases clipped from V and 6 bases from J, the junction kept 3 bases outside the gene matches. The CDR3 reads CASSEYGTGNSPLHF. For the CDR3, the DNA is TGTGCCAGCAGTGAATACGGGACAGGTAATTCACCCCTCCACTTT.

V usage is TRBV7-3 and J usage is TRBJ2-3; D tentatively reads TRBD1 or TRBD2 (5 bases each). The V end was cut by 1 base, the J end by 1 base, with 15 bases between. The V gene's germline CDR1 is SGHTA and CDR2 FQGTGA. This CDR3 region has 17 residues. CDR3 DNA: TGTGCCAGCAGCTTAAGACCCGCAGGGAGTGGCACAGATACGCAGTATTTT. Its protein is CASSLRPAGSGTDTQYF.

The rearrangement uses TRBV28 and TRBJ1-5; D might be TRBD1 (5 bases). V lost 5 bases and J 0 bases, leaving 11 bases between the germline ends. Looked up from germline, CDR1 is MDHEN and CDR2 is SYDVKM. This CDR3 spans 15 amino acids. The CDR3 protein is CASSRDGYSNQPQHF. The CDR3 region has the DNA TGTGCCAGCAGTCGGGACGGTTATAGCAATCAGCCCCAGCATTTT.

The rearrangement uses TRBV7-6 and TRBJ2-1, with 10 bases that match TRBD2. Germline lookup yields CDR1 SGHVS and CDR2 FNYEAQ. The CDR3 covers 14 residues. The V and J ends lost 4 bases and 9 bases, in that order; junction bases with no gene match: 6. CDR3 protein: CASSSSGSLSEQFF. For the CDR3, the DNA is TGTGCCAGCAGCTCTAGCGGGAGTTTGAGTGAGCAGTTCTTC.

The chain is built from TRBV10-1 and TRBJ1-6; D is possibly TRBD1 (5 bases). V gave up 4 bases and J gave up 10 bases, with 11 bases separating them. This CDR3 spans 13 amino acids. Germline CDR1 WNHNN, CDR2 SYGVQD (reference sequence). CDR3 sequence: CASSGGSSSPLHF. CDR3 nucleotide sequence: TGCGCCAGCAGTGGGGGGTCTTCATCACCCCTCCACTTT.

The chain uses TRBV5-1 and TRBJ1-6; a weak D match, TRBD1 (6 bases). The CDR3 extends over 15 amino acids. The V gene's germline CDR1 is SGHRS and CDR2 YFSETQ. V was cut by 0 bases and J by 7 bases, with 11 bases left in between. This chain's CDR3 is CASSLVFGQNSPLHF. The CDR3 nucleotides are TGCGCCAGCAGCTTGGTATTCGGACAGAATTCACCCCTCCACTTT.

This clone has a single count. The CDR3 spells CASSQEDRDHQPQHF. The CDR3 nucleotides read TGCGCCAGCAGCCAAGAGGACAGGGATCACCAGCCCCAGCATTTT. The V gene is TRBV4-1, the J gene TRBJ1-5; the match to TRBD1 covers 8 bases. Germline V gives CDR1 MGHRA, CDR2 YSYEKL. V shed 0 bases and J 7 bases; nucleotides not matched to a gene: 5. The CDR3 is made up of 15 amino acids.

Only one count was recorded for this clone. The chain employs TRBV29-1 and TRBJ2-1, with D possibly TRBD2 on 5 matching bases. Trimming removed 7 bases from V and 2 bases from J, with 15 bases in between. The CDR3 covers 14 residues. Germline assignment: CDR1 SQVTM and CDR2 ANQGSEA. Written as DNA, the CDR3 is TGCAGCGCTGAGGGCTCAAATACCTACAATGAGCAGTTCTTC. Its translation is CSAEGSNTYNEQFF.

The chain links TRBV6-6 to TRBJ2-1, with D possibly TRBD2 on 5 matching bases. Germline V lookup: CDR1 MNHNY, CDR2 SVGAGI (reference sequence). V lost 5 bases and J 5 bases, leaving 7 bases between the germline ends. The CDR3 covers 12 residues. In DNA form, the CDR3 reads TGTGCCAGCAGTCCAGCGGACAATGAGCAGTTCTTC. It translates to CASSPADNEQFF.

The V gene is TRBV15, the J gene TRBJ1-1, with D possibly matching TRBD1 (6 bases). Trimming removed 0 bases at V and 4 bases at J, with 15 bases between. CDR1 LNHNV and CDR2 YYDKDF come from the germline V gene (reference sequence). This CDR3 contains 16 residues. The CDR3 reads CATSREWGHRVTEAFF. CDR3 sequence (DNA): TGTGCCACCAGCAGAGAATGGGGGCATCGGGTCACTGAAGCTTTCTTT.

The chain uses TRBV15 and TRBJ2-1; TRBD2 aligns across 8 bases. CDR1 is LNHNV and CDR2 is YYDKDF in the germline V gene (reference sequence). This CDR3 has 14 amino acids. The J segment lost 10 bases and the V segment lost 1 base, leaving 6 bases of the junction unmatched. The CDR3 loop is CATSRGLASHEQFF. CDR3 DNA sequence: TGTGCCACCAGCAGAGGACTAGCGTCACACGAGCAGTTCTTC. Looking up the rest from reference TRBV15 and TRBJ2-1 gives the full variable domain: DAMVIQNPRYQVTQFGKPVTLSCSQTLNHNVMYWYQQKSSQAPKLLFHYYDKDFNNEADTPDNFQSRRPNTSFCFLDIRSPGLGDTAMYLCATSRGLASHEQFFGPGTRLTVL.

The chain employs TRBV7-3 and TRBJ2-3, with TRBD1 matching over 8 bases. V was clipped by 5 bases and J by 0 bases; unmatched bases: 7. The germline V gene has CDR1 SGHTA and CDR2 FQGTGA. There are 16 residues in the CDR3. CDR3 DNA sequence: TGTGCCAGCAGCCGACTGGACAGGGCTAGCACAGATACGCAGTATTTT. Protein product: CASSRLDRASTDTQYF.

The gene calls are TRBV15 and TRBJ2-2; D assignment may be TRBD1 or TRBD2 (5 bases each). The CDR3 loop spans 15 amino acids. Germline V gene lookup returns CDR1 LNHNV and CDR2 YYDKDF (reference sequence). Trimming removed 3 bases from V and 2 bases from J, with 10 bases in between. The CDR3 nucleotides are TGTGCCACCAGCAGGAGAGGGGTCAACACCGGGGAGCTGTTTTTT. Protein: CATSRRGVNTGELFF.

The rearrangement uses TRBV7-9 and TRBJ1-2, with TRBD1 as a possible D gene (5 bases). CDR1 SEHNR and CDR2 FQNEAQ come from the germline V gene (reference sequence). V was shortened by 4 bases and J by 4 bases, with 22 bases between the two germline ends. The length of the CDR3 is 17 residues. The CDR3 sequence: CASSSPGPSNRPYGYTF. The CDR3, as DNA: TGTGCCAGCAGCTCGCCGGGACCTTCCAACCGCCCCTATGGCTACACCTTC.

The rearrangement joins TRBV9 to TRBJ2-1; a possible D gene is TRBD2 (5 bases). Trimming shortened V by 3 bases and J by 10 bases, and 8 bases separated the two germline ends. The V gene's germline CDR1 is SGDLS and CDR2 YYNGEE. This CDR3 contains 11 residues. CDR3 DNA sequence: TGTGCCAGCAGCGGGAGCGGAGAGCAGTTCTTC. Translating it yields CASSGSGEQFF. Combining the CDR3 with reference TRBV9 and TRBJ2-1 gives the whole variable domain DSGVTQTPKHLITATGQRVTLRCSPRSGDLSVYWYQQSLDQGLQFLIQYYNGEERAKGNILERFSAQQFPDLHSELNLSSLELGDSALYFCASSGSGEQFFGPGTRLTVL.

The chain recombines TRBV7-2 with TRBJ2-7; 8 bases map to TRBD2. The V segment lost 5 bases and the J segment 5 bases; nucleotides outside the gene matches: 5. The CDR3 contains 13 residues. Germline CDR1 reads SGHTA; CDR2 reads FQGNSA. CDR3 region: CASSRGGMDEQYF. The CDR3 DNA sequence: TGTGCCAGCAGCCGGGGGGGCATGGACGAGCAGTACTTC.

The rearrangement uses TRBV5-4 and TRBJ2-5; D unresolved. Germline CDR1 is SGHNT and CDR2 is YYREEE (reference sequence). V lost 0 bases and J lost 5, with 11 bases in between. This CDR3 is built from 14 residues. The DNA of the CDR3 is TGTGCCAGCAGCTTGGTACCGGTAAGGGAGACCCAGTACTTC. This translates into CASSLVPVRETQYF.

This chain joins TRBV5-5 and TRBJ1-3, with D possibly matching TRBD1 (5 bases). Trimming pared 5 bases from V and 6 bases from J, leaving 15 bases between. The CDR3 consists of 14 residues. The V gene's germline CDR1 is SGHKS and CDR2 YYEKEE (reference sequence). CDR3 sequence (DNA): TGTGCCAGCAGTTTGTACGGGGGTCAAAACACCATATATTTT. Amino acid sequence: CASSLYGGQNTIYF.

In its sample, this clone was seen once. The chain recombines TRBV28 with TRBJ2-3; D remains ambiguous. Trimming shortened V by 5 bases and J by 1 base, and 13 bases separated the two germline ends. The CDR3 runs 15 residues. CDR1 MDHEN and CDR2 SYDVKM come from the germline V gene. CDR3: CASSPRGAGTDTQYF. The DNA for the CDR3 is TGTGCCAGCAGTCCCCGCGGCGCCGGCACAGATACGCAGTATTTT.

The chain recombines TRBV10-3 with TRBJ1-1; no clear D. Germline V gene data show CDR1 as ENHRY and CDR2 as SYGVKD. V gave up 6 bases and J gave up 7 bases, with 12 bases separating them. This CDR3 spans 12 amino acids. CDR3 protein: CAIREQENEAFF. The CDR3 DNA reads TGTGCCATCAGGGAGCAGGAGAATGAAGCTTTCTTT.